These 7 T cell receptor beta chains came from one sample sequenced in a study of cytomegalovirus exposure and HLA in healthy donors. Primers included in the PCR were 60 Vbeta and 13 Jbeta primers. Sequencing was performed with immunoSEQ multiplex PCR; in TCRdb, only in-frame clones are kept and a portion is missing. The sample consists of about 160,000 clones, roughly 80% of them appearing once. Sequencing was carried out using PBMCs. These receptors all come from a man between 45 and 60 years old in good health and CMV-seropositive.

The rearrangement joins TRBV4-3 to TRBJ1-2; D might be TRBD1 (6 bases). This CDR3 spans 16 amino acids. The ends were cut back, 0 bases at V and 4 bases at J, with 15 bases in the middle. The germline CDR1 and CDR2 sequences are LGHNA and YSLEER. The CDR3 loop reads CASSQDHSQGPYGYTF. CDR3 bases: TGCGCCAGCAGCCAAGATCATAGCCAGGGGCCCTATGGCTACACCTTC.

There are a few counts of this clone. J is TRBJ1-2 and V is TRBV5-6; D possibly corresponds to TRBD1 (6 bases). V was clipped by 5 bases and J by 0 bases, with 14 bases between them. The CDR3 has 15 amino acids. Germline values: CDR1 SGHDT, CDR2 YYEEEE. DNA of the CDR3: TGTGCCAGCAGGACCCGGGACACAACTAACTATGGCTACACCTTC. It codes for CASRTRDTTNYGYTF.

The chain uses TRBV7-2 and TRBJ2-7, with D unresolved. The CDR3 runs 15 residues. V gave up 5 bases and J gave up 4 bases, with 18 bases separating them. The V gene's germline CDR1 is SGHTA and CDR2 FQGNSA. CDR3 sequence reads: CASSQDLGRSYEQYF. The DNA for the CDR3 is TGTGCCAGCAGCCAAGACCTGGGCAGATCTTACGAGCAGTACTTC. Full variable domain (remainder filled in from reference TRBV7-2 and TRBJ2-7): GAGVSQSPSNKVTEKGKDVELRCDPISGHTALYWYRQSLGQGLEFLIYFQGNSAPDKSGLPSDRFSAERTGGSVSTLTIQRTQQEDSAVYLCASSQDLGRSYEQYFGPGTRLTVT.

J is TRBJ2-1 and V is TRBV7-3; 14 nucleotides line up with TRBD2. The germline gives CDR1 SGHTA, CDR2 FQGTGA. V was clipped by 2 bases and J by 4 bases; unmatched bases: 1. This CDR3 region has 16 residues. The CDR3, as DNA: TGTGCCAGCAGCTTAGGGACTAGCGGGGGTTACAATGAGCAGTTCTTC. The encoded protein is CASSLGTSGGYNEQFF.

The chain uses TRBV15 and TRBJ1-6; D not resolved. Trimming removed 3 bases from V and 7 bases from J, with 13 bases in between. Germline V gives CDR1 LNHNV, CDR2 YYDKDF (reference sequence). The CDR3 runs 15 residues. CDR3 amino acids: CATSSDPGKNSPLHF. In DNA form, the CDR3 reads TGTGCCACCAGCAGCGACCCAGGCAAAAATTCACCCCTCCACTTT.

This clone has only a few counts. The chain links TRBV9 to TRBJ2-3; D unclear. Germline CDR1 and CDR2: SGDLS and YYNGEE. The germline V and J ends were trimmed by 1 base and 5 bases, with 11 bases remaining between them. The CDR3 runs 14 residues. CDR3 protein: CASSVNYGGDTQYF. The DNA for the CDR3 is TGTGCCAGCAGCGTAAACTACGGTGGAGATACGCAGTATTTT. The full variable domain, with the rest looked up from reference TRBV9 and TRBJ2-3, is DSGVTQTPKHLITATGQRVTLRCSPRSGDLSVYWYQQSLDQGLQFLIQYYNGEERAKGNILERFSAQQFPDLHSELNLSSLELGDSALYFCASSVNYGGDTQYFGPGTRLTVL.

This clone showed up just a few times. The chain combines TRBV7-2 with TRBJ2-1; TRBD2 matches at 7 bases. The CDR3 length is 16 residues. V shed 5 bases and J 1 base; nucleotides not matched to a gene: 8. CDR1 is SGHTA, CDR2 FQGNSA, per germline. CDR3 sequence reads: CASSTSTSVSYNEQFF. In DNA form, the CDR3 reads TGTGCCAGCAGCACATCTACTAGCGTGTCCTACAATGAGCAGTTCTTC. Drawing the rest from reference TRBV7-2 and TRBJ2-1, the complete variable domain is GAGVSQSPSNKVTEKGKDVELRCDPISGHTALYWYRQSLGQGLEFLIYFQGNSAPDKSGLPSDRFSAERTGGSVSTLTIQRTQQEDSAVYLCASSTSTSVSYNEQFFGPGTRLTVL.